The table lists the clone carrying this TCR beta chain with a count of one. Its target is unknown. In germline, CDR1 is ENHRY, CDR2 SYGVKD. Deletions cut 6 bases from V and 1 base from J, with 10 bases between. CDR3 size: 14 residues. These data originate in a study of T cell responses to AZD1222 COVID-19 vaccine. The study's findings and limits: The repertoires were collected only after the peak T cell response. Two AZD1222 doses significantly raised spike-specific TCR breadth and depth over controls.

Whether given at about 4 or about 12 weeks, second doses were pooled. The protocol was immunoSEQ multiplex PCR, while the TCRdb copy is restricted to in-frame clones and leaves out a portion. This table holds about 140,000 clones, 86% found once. The chain links TRBV10-3 to TRBJ1-5, with no clear D. The clonotype was recovered from an adult who received the AZD1222 COVID-19 vaccine. Sequences were derived from peripheral blood, sampled 28 days after the second AZD1222 dose. CDR3 protein: CAISPGFSNQPQHF. In DNA, the CDR3 is TGTGCCATCAGCCCTGGCTTCAGCAATCAGCCCCAGCATTTT.